These 2 T cell receptor beta chains originate from one sample sequenced in a study of CD8 T cells in Susac syndrome (dated by TCRdb to about 2019). Library construction relied on the immunoSEQ multiplex PCR assay. RNA was extracted with the RNeasy kit and about 0.5 to 1 ug was reverse transcribed using random hexamers. TCRdb trimmed the raw reads at Q25, called clones with MiXCR and kept productive beta chains. Rows are unified per CDR3 protein, each entry keeping the most common DNA and genes. The sample table records some 99,000 distinct CDR3 sequences; around 97% of these occur just once. 0.096% of the sample lies in the top ten. Sequenced sample: CD4+ T cells from PBMCs. Receptors originate from a human donor in good health.

The rearrangement joins TRBV7-2 to TRBJ2-7, with 8 bases matching TRBD2. The CDR3 contains 15 residues. Germline V gene lookup returns CDR1 SGHTA and CDR2 FQGNSA. The ends lost 1 base at V and 0 bases at J; junction bases unmatched: 2. CDR3 sequence (DNA): TGTGCCAGCAGCTTAGGCGGGGGGATCTCCTACGAGCAGTACTTC. Translated: CASSLGGGISYEQYF.

The CDR3: CASRPDPGPNEKLFF. For the CDR3, the DNA is TGTGCCAGTAGACCCGACCCGGGACCAAATGAAAAACTGTTTTTT. This sequence joins TRBV19 and TRBJ1-4, with D possibly TRBD1 on 5 matching bases. Trimming left V 6 bases short and J 5 bases short, with 16 bases between. CDR1 and CDR2 from the germline V gene are LNHDA and SQIVND (reference sequence). CDR3 length: 15 residues. Full variable domain (rest looked up from reference TRBV19 and TRBJ1-4): DGGITQSPKYLFRKEGQNVTLSCEQNLNHDAMYWYRQDPGQGLRLIYYSQIVNDFQKGDIAEGYSVSREKKESFPLTVTSAQKNPTAFYLCASRPDPGPNEKLFFGSGTQLSVL.